One and the same sample provided the 23 T cell receptor beta chains below, sequenced in a study of CD8+ T cells in alopecia areata. The sequencing template was cDNA reverse transcribed from extracted RNA. Method: immunoSEQ multiplex PCR; TCRdb's copy keeps in-frame clones and lacks some. Altogether fewer than 250,000 clones are present, less than 45% being singletons, with the ten largest covering around 0.48%. Treatment given: oral pan-JAK inhibitor, 5-10 mg twice daily. The sequences come from CD4+ T cells sorted from blood, collected between weeks 30 and 35, from a patient treated with tofacitinib. These receptors came from a human donor with alopecia areata.

The chain is built from TRBV10-1 and TRBJ1-1, with D tentatively TRBD1 (6 bases). The CDR3 totals 14 residues. Germline V gene lookup returns CDR1 WNHNN and CDR2 SYGVQD (reference sequence). Trimming cost V 4 bases and J 8 bases, with 17 bases left between them. DNA of the CDR3: TGCGCCAGCAGTGCAGGACAGCCCGGGCTAGAAGCTTTCTTT. Translating gives CASSAGQPGLEAFF.

This chain joins TRBV29-1 and TRBJ2-5; D not resolved. The germline V gene encodes CDR1 SQVTM and CDR2 ANQGSEA. CDR3 length: 13 amino acids. The ends were cut back, 3 bases at V and 2 bases at J, with 10 bases in the middle. CDR3 loop: CSVDDMKQETQYF. DNA for the CDR3: TGCAGCGTTGACGATATGAAACAAGAGACCCAGTACTTC.

The chain joins TRBV29-1 to TRBJ1-5, with D possibly matching TRBD1 (5 bases). Germline CDR1 reads SQVTM; CDR2 reads ANQGSEA. V was trimmed by 2 bases and J by 4 bases, leaving 12 bases between them. CDR3 length: 14 residues. DNA of the CDR3: TGCAGCGTTGAATTGGGGGGAACAAATCAGCCCCAGCATTTT. Its protein product is CSVELGGTNQPQHF.

This clone occurred a few times. Different DNA sequences within this sample yield the same CDR3. This chain connects TRBV11-2 to TRBJ2-5; no definite D call. The germline CDR1 and CDR2 sequences are SGHAT and FQNNGV. The CDR3 has 12 amino acids. V was cut by 1 base and J by 1 base, with 1 base left in between. The CDR3: CASSLGQETQYF. In DNA, the CDR3 is TGTGCCAGCAGCTTAGGCCAAGAGACCCAGTACTTC.

This clone has just a few counts. V and J are TRBV7-9 and TRBJ2-3; no clear D. The CDR3 is 13 amino acids. Germline V gene lookup returns CDR1 SEHNR and CDR2 FQNEAQ (reference sequence). Trimming shortened V by 1 base and J by 4 bases, and 6 bases separated the two germline ends. The chain's CDR3 is CASSLGASDTQYF. The DNA of the CDR3 is TGTGCCAGCAGCTTAGGGGCCTCAGATACGCAGTATTTT.

This rearrangement joins TRBV4-2 to TRBJ1-2; D remains ambiguous. V lost 4 bases, J lost 4 bases, and 13 bases lay in between. Germline V gene sequence: CDR1 LGHNA, CDR2 YNFKEQ. CDR3 length: 14 residues. The CDR3 here is CASSRETSLYGYTF. CDR3 in DNA: TGTGCCAGCAGCCGCGAGACTTCACTCTATGGCTACACCTTC.

This clone has just a few counts. The chain combines TRBV29-1 with TRBJ1-1; D is possibly TRBD1 (5 bases). There are 13 residues in the CDR3. CDR1 is SQVTM, CDR2 ANQGSEA, per germline. Trimming shortened V by 1 base and J by 4 bases, and 10 bases separated the two germline ends. CDR3 loop: CSVEGRVITEAFF. The CDR3, as DNA: TGCAGCGTTGAAGGCAGGGTTATCACTGAAGCTTTCTTT.

This chain connects TRBV5-6 to TRBJ2-7, with a tentative D call TRBD1 (6 bases). CDR1 is SGHDT, CDR2 YYEEEE, per germline. This CDR3 is built from 15 residues. Trimming left V 6 bases short and J 3 bases short, with 19 bases between. DNA of the CDR3: TGTGCCAGCACCCCTACCGGGACACGTAACTACGAGCAGTACTTC. This sequence encodes CASTPTGTRNYEQYF.

The rearrangement joins TRBV6-1 to TRBJ1-5; 8 nucleotides match TRBD1. Germline lookup yields CDR1 MNHNS and CDR2 SASEGT. The CDR3 totals 15 residues. V dropped 2 bases and J dropped 6; count of bases not matched to a gene: 6. In DNA, the CDR3 is TGTGCCAGCAGTGAACTAGGACAGGGCGGTCAGCCCCAGCATTTT. Translating gives CASSELGQGGQPQHF.

This clone was recorded a few times. The chain carries TRBV5-1 and TRBJ1-5; D may be TRBD1 (6 bases). The V gene's germline CDR1 is SGHRS and CDR2 YFSETQ. This CDR3 is built from 15 residues. Trimming left V 3 bases short and J 0 bases short, with 10 bases between. This CDR3 reads CASSSTGDSNQPQHF. The DNA of the CDR3 is TGCGCCAGCAGCTCGACAGGCGATAGCAATCAGCCCCAGCATTTT.

The CDR3 loop is CAWSRGRRSYEQYF. CDR3 DNA sequence: TGTGCCTGGAGTCGAGGACGCCGATCCTACGAGCAGTACTTC. This chain connects TRBV30 to TRBJ2-7; D is unclear. The CDR3 length is 14 residues. Between the trimmed V and J ends, which lost 2 bases and 1 base, there was a span of 12 bases. Germline V gene data show CDR1 as GTSNPN and CDR2 as SVGIG (reference sequence).

This clone was observed a few times. The chain carries TRBV10-3 and TRBJ2-3; 10 bases match TRBD1. The junction had 1 base not matched to a gene; V was cut back by 2 bases and J by 2 bases. CDR1 and CDR2 from the germline V gene are ENHRY and SYGVKD. The CDR3 loop spans 15 amino acids. CDR3 sequence reads: CAISEGTGVTDTQYF. The CDR3 nucleotides are TGTGCCATCAGTGAGGGGACAGGGGTCACAGATACGCAGTATTTT.

V gene TRBV7-9 combines with J gene TRBJ2-7; 10 bases match TRBD1. The CDR3 extends over 15 amino acids. The trim removed 5 bases at V and 2 bases at J, leaving 6 bases unmatched. Germline lookup yields CDR1 SEHNR and CDR2 FQNEAQ (reference sequence). Here the CDR3 reads CASSPRDRGAYEQYF. The CDR3 nucleotides read TGTGCCAGCAGCCCCCGGGACAGGGGCGCCTACGAGCAGTACTTC.

The CDR3 DNA reads TGTGCCAGCAGCTTAGATCGGCTCCCTGTGGGCGAGCAGTACTTC. Amino acids: CASSLDRLPVGEQYF. The chain joins TRBV11-2 to TRBJ2-7; D uncertain. CDR3 length: 15 residues. The germline V gene has CDR1 SGHAT and CDR2 FQNNGV. V was cut by 0 bases and J by 6 bases, with 15 bases left in between.

This clone was recorded a few times. The rearrangement joins TRBV10-1 to TRBJ2-7; 14 bases line up with TRBD2. CDR3 size: 16 residues. V lost 6 bases, J lost 0 bases, and 4 bases stayed unmatched. Per germline, CDR1 WNHNN and CDR2 SYGVQD (reference sequence). CDR3 sequence: CASSTGLAGASYEQYF. CDR3 DNA sequence: TGCGCCAGCAGCACGGGACTAGCGGGAGCCTCCTACGAGCAGTACTTC.

This clone was found a few times. The chain uses TRBV19 and TRBJ2-5, with D possibly being TRBD1 or TRBD2 (6 bases each). CDR3 length: 15 residues. V lost 5 bases to trimming and J lost 4 bases, with 17 bases between them. Germline lookup yields CDR1 LNHDA and CDR2 SQIVND (reference sequence). The CDR3 region has the DNA TGTGCCAGTAGTCCGGGGGCAGTTGCGTCAGAGACCCAGTACTTC. Its translation is CASSPGAVASETQYF.

V and J are TRBV5-1 and TRBJ2-1, with D perhaps matching TRBD1 (6 bases). The length of the CDR3 is 12 residues. V dropped 3 bases and J dropped 10 bases, with 11 bases sitting between them. CDR1 is SGHRS, CDR2 YFSETQ, per germline. CDR3 residues: CASSSHRGEQFF. Here the CDR3 DNA reads TGCGCCAGCAGCTCCCATAGGGGGGAGCAGTTCTTC.

As regards this clone: Mismatch with germline at one junction end may stem from a read error. V is TRBV6-5 and J is TRBJ2-5; TRBD1 matches 11 bases. CDR1 MNHEY and CDR2 SVGAGI come from the germline V gene. The CDR3 contains 15 residues. In nucleotides, the CDR3 is TGTGCCAGCAGTTACTCAGGGACAGGGGGAGAGGCCCAGTACTTC. It translates to CASSYSGTGGEAQYF.

V gene TRBV7-8 combines with J gene TRBJ2-4; 10 bases map to TRBD2. The V and J ends lost 5 bases and 3 bases, in that order; junction bases with no gene match: 10. Germline V gene sequence: CDR1 SGHVS, CDR2 FQNEAQ. CDR3 size: 17 residues. The CDR3 DNA reads as TGTGCCAGCAGCGGGGGTCTAGCGGGAGTTGACAAAAACATTCAGTACTTC. It codes for CASSGGLAGVDKNIQYF.

J is TRBJ1-2 and V is TRBV7-9; 9 positions match TRBD1. The CDR3 totals 14 residues. CDR1 and CDR2 from the germline V gene are SEHNR and FQNEAQ (reference sequence). V was clipped by 5 bases and J by 3 bases; unmatched bases: 4. The chain's CDR3 is CASSRDRDYYGYTF. In DNA, the CDR3 is TGTGCCAGCAGCCGGGACAGGGACTACTATGGCTACACCTTC. Filled out from reference TRBV7-9 and TRBJ1-2, the complete variable domain reads DTGVSQNPRHKITKRGQNVTFRCDPISEHNRLYWYRQTLGQGPEFLTYFQNEAQLEKSRLLSDRFSAERPKGSFSTLEIQRTEQGDSAMYLCASSRDRDYYGYTFGSGTRLTVV.

This clone was recorded a few times. The chain combines TRBV7-8 with TRBJ2-7; 8 bases align to TRBD1. V trimming: 7 bases; J trimming: 1 base; junction bases outside the gene matches: 9. This CDR3 spans 15 amino acids. The V gene's germline CDR1 is SGHVS and CDR2 FQNEAQ. The CDR3 is CASNPQGARSYEQYF. The CDR3 DNA is TGTGCCAGCAACCCCCAGGGGGCGCGGTCCTACGAGCAGTACTTC. The complete variable domain, with remaining parts taken from reference TRBV7-8 and TRBJ2-7, reads GAGVSQSPRYKVAKRGQDVALRCDPISGHVSLFWYQQALGQGPEFLTYFQNEAQLDKSGLPSDRFFAERPEGSVSTLKIQRTQQEDSAVYLCASNPQGARSYEQYFGPGTRLTVT.

This rearrangement joins TRBV6-1 to TRBJ1-2, with unresolved D. The CDR3 covers 16 residues. The ends were cut back, 0 bases at V and 2 bases at J, with 13 bases in the middle. Germline V gene sequence: CDR1 MNHNS, CDR2 SASEGT. The CDR3 protein is CASSEALGRHNYGYTF. In DNA form, the CDR3 reads TGTGCCAGCAGTGAAGCCCTTGGCAGGCACAACTATGGCTACACCTTC.

The chain is built from TRBV2 and TRBJ1-2, with D possibly TRBD1 on 6 matching bases. Trimming removed 6 bases from V and 4 bases from J, with 18 bases in between. The CDR3 covers 15 residues. Germline V gene data show CDR1 as SNHLY and CDR2 as FYNNEI. The CDR3 loop is CASSAERGASYGYTF. CDR3 in DNA: TGTGCCAGCAGCGCGGAACGGGGGGCTAGCTATGGCTACACCTTC.